The next 30 T cell receptor beta chains were all read from a single sample in a study of Ad26.COV2.S vaccination and SARS-CoV-2 variants. Using immunoSEQ multiplex PCR, the repertoire was profiled, and TCRdb retains in-frame clones only, with some absent. The sample gives some 450,000 clones, roughly 87% of which show up once; around 4.5% is in the top ten. The treatment denotes: roughly 18 received Ad26.COV2.S at low or high dose, single or two shots; 5 received placebo; per-sample allocation not given. Day 63 after the first injection of vaccine or placebo was the sampling time. The sample in question was peripheral blood, obtained in a trial of Ad26.COV2.S vaccine versus placebo. The origin of the receptors is a person between 18 and 60 years old who received the Ad26.COV2.S COVID-19 vaccine or a placebo.

This chain joins TRBV28 and TRBJ1-5; 9 nucleotides align to TRBD1. From germline, CDR1 is MDHEN and CDR2 SYDVKM. This CDR3 is built from 15 residues. V shed 7 bases and J 5 bases; nucleotides not matched to a gene: 9. DNA for the CDR3: TGTGCCAGCACCTCCCGACAGGGGGTGTATCAGCCCCAGCATTTT. The encoded protein is CASTSRQGVYQPQHF.

The chain is built from TRBV19 and TRBJ2-5, with TRBD1 matching 7 bases. J was trimmed by 1 base and V by 10 bases; bases with no gene match: 3. Germline V lookup: CDR1 LNHDA, CDR2 SQIVND (reference sequence). The CDR3 length is 12 residues. Written as DNA, the CDR3 is TGTGCCAACGGGACAGCCCAAGAGACCCAGTACTTC. Translating it yields CANGTAQETQYF. Full variable domain (missing parts from reference TRBV19 and TRBJ2-5): DGGITQSPKYLFRKEGQNVTLSCEQNLNHDAMYWYRQDPGQGLRLIYYSQIVNDFQKGDIAEGYSVSREKKESFPLTVTSAQKNPTAFYLCANGTAQETQYFGPGTRLLVL.

The chain joins TRBV7-8 to TRBJ2-3; 8 bases align to TRBD2. Looked up from germline, CDR1 is SGHVS and CDR2 is FQNEAQ. Trimming removed 4 bases from V and 3 bases from J; junction bases left unmatched: 6. CDR3 length equals 15 residues. CDR3 DNA: TGTGCCAGCAGCTCAATCGCGGGGGGAACAGATACGCAGTATTTT. As protein: CASSSIAGGTDTQYF. The entire variable domain, with the rest obtained from reference TRBV7-8 and TRBJ2-3, is as follows: GAGVSQSPRYKVAKRGQDVALRCDPISGHVSLFWYQQALGQGPEFLTYFQNEAQLDKSGLPSDRFFAERPEGSVSTLKIQRTQQEDSAVYLCASSSIAGGTDTQYFGPGTRLTVL.

The rearrangement joins TRBV6-5 to TRBJ2-7; D possibly corresponds to TRBD1 (5 bases). The V gene's germline CDR1 is MNHEY and CDR2 SVGAGI. Trimming left V 7 bases short and J 2 bases short, with 12 bases between. The CDR3 contains 13 residues. In DNA form, the CDR3 reads TGTGCCAGCACTCCAGGGTCGACCTACGAGCAGTACTTC. Protein: CASTPGSTYEQYF.

The chain joins TRBV28 to TRBJ1-6, with 7 bases fitting TRBD1. This CDR3 is built from 15 residues. From germline, CDR1 is MDHEN and CDR2 SYDVKM. The V gene end was trimmed by 6 bases and the J gene end by 9 bases; junction bases not matched to a gene: 11. The CDR3, as DNA: TGTGCCAGCAGCAAAACCGGGACAGTAATTTCACCCCTCCACTTT. Translating it yields CASSKTGTVISPLHF.

This sequence joins TRBV19 and TRBJ1-4; TRBD1 might be the D (6 bases). Germline-derived CDR1 and CDR2 are LNHDA and SQIVND (reference sequence). V was clipped by 3 bases and J by 3 bases, with 11 bases between them. The CDR3 is made up of 15 amino acids. CDR3 bases: TGTGCCAGTAGTATGGACAGACCTTCTAATGAAAAACTGTTTTTT. It encodes CASSMDRPSNEKLFF.

A single count supports this clone. The gene calls are TRBV24-1 and TRBJ2-3; D unclear. The length of the CDR3 is 14 residues. With 4 bases removed from V and 2 bases from J, the gap between germline ends came to 9 bases. Germline assignment: CDR1 KGHDR and CDR2 SFDVKD. The CDR3 DNA is TGTGCCACCAGTGAGGCTAGACCCACAGATACGCAGTATTTT. Translation: CATSEARPTDTQYF.

In its sample, this clone was seen once. The rearrangement joins TRBV28 to TRBJ2-7; the D is unclear. Per the germline V gene, CDR1 is MDHEN and CDR2 is SYDVKM. Trimming shortened V by 7 bases and J by 5 bases, and 12 bases separated the two germline ends. The CDR3 sequence is 12 residues long. CDR3 loop: CASNDPGNEQYF. The CDR3 coding sequence is TGTGCCAGCAATGACCCTGGCAACGAGCAGTACTTC. The variable domain in full, completed from reference TRBV28 and TRBJ2-7, reads DVKVTQSSRYLVKRTGEKVFLECVQDMDHENMFWYRQDPGLGLRLIYFSYDVKMKEKGDIPEGYSVSREKKERFSLILESASTNQTSMYLCASNDPGNEQYFGPGTRLTVT.

This chain joins TRBV15 and TRBJ2-4, with a possible D match to TRBD2 (6 bases). CDR3 length: 18 amino acids. V shed 9 bases and J shed 0 bases, with 24 bases lying between them. The germline V gene has CDR1 LNHNV and CDR2 YYDKDF (reference sequence). The CDR3 bases are TGTGCCACACAACTAGATCGTGCGTACGGGGGAGCCAAAAACATTCAGTACTTC. Translated, it gives CATQLDRAYGGAKNIQYF.

This clone was seen once. This chain joins TRBV27 and TRBJ2-7, with D unclear. The CDR3 is 13 amino acids. With 0 bases removed from V and 6 bases from J, the gap between germline ends came to 9 bases. Germline CDR1 and CDR2: MNHEY and SMNVEV (reference sequence). CDR3 DNA sequence: TGTGCCAGCAGTTTATCGGGTAGTCGCGAGCAGTACTTC. Protein sequence: CASSLSGSREQYF.

The gene calls are TRBV11-3 and TRBJ2-1, with 8 positions matching TRBD2. This CDR3 is built from 15 residues. After removal of 3 bases from V and 6 bases from J, the junction contained 7 bases not matched to a gene. Germline loops: CDR1 SGHNT, CDR2 YENEEA. This CDR3 reads CASSLSREGFNEQFF. The CDR3 region has the DNA TGTGCCAGCAGCTTGTCCCGGGAGGGCTTCAATGAGCAGTTCTTC.

The genes are TRBV7-2 and TRBJ1-1; D gene uncertain. V shed 5 bases and J shed 0 bases, with 7 bases lying between them. CDR1 is SGHTA and CDR2 is FQGNSA in the germline V gene. This CDR3 has 13 amino acids. CDR3 protein: CASSQSVNTEAFF. The CDR3 region has the DNA TGTGCCAGCAGCCAATCAGTGAACACTGAAGCTTTCTTT.

V usage is TRBV9 and J usage is TRBJ1-6; 9 bases align to TRBD1. CDR1 and CDR2 from the germline V gene are SGDLS and YYNGEE. CDR3 length: 15 amino acids. The J segment lost 10 bases and the V segment lost 3 bases, leaving 8 bases of the junction unmatched. The CDR3 sequence: CASSALGQGESPLHF. The DNA for the CDR3 is TGTGCCAGCAGCGCCCTGGGACAGGGTGAATCACCCCTCCACTTT. Full variable domain (missing parts from reference TRBV9 and TRBJ1-6): DSGVTQTPKHLITATGQRVTLRCSPRSGDLSVYWYQQSLDQGLQFLIQYYNGEERAKGNILERFSAQQFPDLHSELNLSSLELGDSALYFCASSALGQGESPLHFGNGTRLTVT.

V and J are TRBV28 and TRBJ1-2; no clear D gene. Trimming cost V 8 bases and J 8 bases, with 18 bases left between them. Germline V lookup: CDR1 MDHEN, CDR2 SYDVKM. This CDR3 spans 13 amino acids. The CDR3 protein is CASLDRPPGGYTF. The CDR3 nucleotides read TGTGCCAGCCTCGACCGCCCCCCTGGGGGCTACACCTTC.

The chain joins TRBV30 to TRBJ1-5, with D uncertain. Per germline, CDR1 GTSNPN and CDR2 SVGIG (reference sequence). This CDR3 region has 13 residues. Trimming removed 7 bases from V and 0 bases from J, with 10 bases in between. The CDR3 DNA follows: TGTGCCTTCTCGAGGGATAGCAATCAGCCCCAGCATTTT. Protein sequence: CAFSRDSNQPQHF.

J is TRBJ2-3 and V is TRBV7-2; D unclear. V lost 4 bases, J lost 4 bases, and 3 bases lay in between. Germline V lookup: CDR1 SGHTA, CDR2 FQGNSA. This CDR3 is built from 11 residues. Here the CDR3 reads CASSWADTQYF. CDR3 DNA: TGTGCCAGCAGCTGGGCAGATACGCAGTATTTT.

The genes are TRBV2 and TRBJ2-7; D is possibly TRBD2 (5 bases). The germline V gene has CDR1 SNHLY and CDR2 FYNNEI. Trimming took 8 bases from V and 4 from J, leaving 15 bases between them. The CDR3 covers 13 residues. In DNA, the CDR3 is TGTGCCAGCGGGTCAGAGAGGGATTACGAGCAGTACTTC. It encodes CASGSERDYEQYF.

The genes are TRBV28 and TRBJ2-2; no clear D. The germline gives CDR1 MDHEN, CDR2 SYDVKM. The CDR3 covers 13 residues. V lost 10 bases, J lost 2 bases, and 11 bases lay in between. CDR3 sequence: CATEKGNTGELFF. As DNA, the CDR3 is TGTGCCACCGAAAAGGGAAACACCGGGGAGCTGTTTTTT.

V and J are TRBV6-5 and TRBJ2-3; possible D gene TRBD2, 6 bases. Germline V gene data show CDR1 as MNHEY and CDR2 as SVGAGI. This CDR3 has 14 residues. The CDR3 spells CAATRRDLTDTQYF. The CDR3 DNA is TGTGCAGCAACAAGGCGGGACCTCACAGATACGCAGTATTTT.

The rearrangement links TRBV3-1 (or the pseudogene TRBV3-2) to TRBJ2-5, with 12 bases identical to TRBD2. The CDR3 has 17 residues. V lost 1 base and J lost 5; bases outside the gene matches: 8. From germline, CDR1 is LGHDT and CDR2 YNNKEL (reference sequence). The CDR3 region is CASSQGRLAGVSETQYF. CDR3 coding DNA: TGTGCCAGCAGCCAAGGGCGACTAGCGGGAGTGTCGGAGACCCAGTACTTC.

The chain uses TRBV7-8 and TRBJ1-6, with a tentative D call TRBD1 (5 bases). V was pared by 5 bases and J by 6 bases, with 17 bases between. CDR1 is SGHVS and CDR2 is FQNEAQ in the germline V gene. The CDR3 loop spans 16 amino acids. The CDR3 DNA is TGTGCCAGCAGCCCCCCGTTGACAGCGCCTAATTCACCCCTCCACTTT. Translated, it gives CASSPPLTAPNSPLHF.

J is TRBJ2-7 and V is TRBV6-5, with 13 bases matching TRBD2. The CDR3 sequence is 13 residues long. The junction had 1 base not matched to a gene; V was cut back by 7 bases and J by 4 bases. Germline V gene sequence: CDR1 MNHEY, CDR2 SVGAGI. The DNA for the CDR3 is TGTGCCAGCACGGGACTAGCGGGGTACGAGCAGTACTTC. Translation: CASTGLAGYEQYF.

The chain has TRBV5-1 and TRBJ2-1; 8 bases line up with TRBD2. V dropped 4 bases and J dropped 6; count of bases not matched to a gene: 9. The CDR3 runs to 15 residues. Germline loops: CDR1 SGHRS, CDR2 YFSETQ. The CDR3 DNA sequence: TGCGCCAGCAGCGACCTCTGGGCGGGAGGCAATGAGCAGTTCTTC. Translated: CASSDLWAGGNEQFF.

The genes are TRBV29-1 and TRBJ1-6, with D perhaps matching TRBD1 (5 bases). The germline V gene encodes CDR1 SQVTM and CDR2 ANQGSEA. V lost 7 bases and J lost 9, with 16 bases in between. The CDR3 runs to 13 residues. The CDR3 here is CSGTTGPGSPLHF. In nucleotides, the CDR3 is TGCAGCGGAACAACAGGTCCCGGTTCACCCCTCCACTTT.

The V and J genes are TRBV28 and TRBJ1-5; D is unresolved. V dropped 2 bases and J dropped 0 bases, with 14 bases sitting between them. Germline lookup yields CDR1 MDHEN and CDR2 SYDVKM. This CDR3 spans 17 amino acids. The CDR3 coding sequence is TGTGCCAGCAGTTTAGGTGCGAGGACGAATAGCAATCAGCCCCAGCATTTT. Protein product: CASSLGARTNSNQPQHF.

The chain links TRBV24-1 to TRBJ2-3, with 10 nucleotides matching TRBD2. Germline CDR1 is KGHDR and CDR2 is SFDVKD. V was pared by 6 bases and J by 4 bases, with 6 bases of the junction left unmatched. This CDR3 contains 15 residues. The chain's CDR3 is CATSISGRTPDTQYF. CDR3 sequence (DNA): TGTGCCACCAGTATTAGCGGGAGGACCCCAGATACGCAGTATTTT.

This clone has only a few counts. The V gene is TRBV5-5, the J gene TRBJ2-7; the D gene is possibly TRBD1 (5 bases). CDR3 length: 13 amino acids. Trimming took off 3 bases at V and 4 bases at J, with 11 bases between the two ends. Germline-derived CDR1 and CDR2 are SGHKS and YYEKEE (reference sequence). The CDR3 sequence: CASSSDSSYEQYF. DNA for the CDR3: TGTGCCAGCAGCTCTGACAGTTCTTACGAGCAGTACTTC.

The V and J genes are TRBV27 and TRBJ2-1, with a possible D match to TRBD1 (6 bases). V was shortened by 2 bases and J by 4 bases, with 15 bases between the two germline ends. Germline assignment: CDR1 MNHEY and CDR2 SMNVEV (reference sequence). The CDR3 has 16 amino acids. The CDR3 loop reads CASSLTPSRGYNEQFF. CDR3 bases: TGTGCCAGCAGTTTAACCCCGTCCAGGGGATACAATGAGCAGTTCTTC.

The chain has TRBV9 and TRBJ2-4; 7 bases align to TRBD1. V lost 5 bases, J lost 6 bases, and 8 bases stayed unmatched. CDR1 SGDLS and CDR2 YYNGEE come from the germline V gene. CDR3 length: 14 residues. CDR3: CASSPTGTVNIQYF. CDR3 DNA sequence: TGTGCCAGCAGTCCCACCGGGACAGTAAACATTCAGTACTTC.

In this sample, this clone turned up once. The J gene is TRBJ2-7, the V gene TRBV19; 10 bases are shared with TRBD1. Germline values: CDR1 LNHDA, CDR2 SQIVND (reference sequence). With 6 bases clipped from V and 3 bases from J, the junction kept 8 bases outside the gene matches. The CDR3 has 15 residues. CDR3 protein: CASRSRQGAIYEQYF. The CDR3 DNA follows: TGTGCCAGTAGATCGAGACAGGGGGCTATCTACGAGCAGTACTTC.